The 14 T cell receptor beta chains listed next were all sequenced from one sample in a study of technical replicates of blood from a few donors. Assay: immunoSEQ multiplex PCR; the TCRdb copy retains only in-frame clones and omits some. The sample records 45,000 to 50,000 clones, approximately 90% being singletons. Sample: PBMCs. These receptors came from a human donor in good health. Some clones in this sample may be carry-over from other donors' samples.

The V call is TRBV18, the J call TRBJ1-3, with 12 bases aligning to TRBD1. V shed 6 bases and J 4 bases; nucleotides not matched to a gene: 7. The CDR3 extends over 16 amino acids. Germline loops: CDR1 KGHSH, CDR2 LQKENI. The CDR3 DNA follows: TGTGCCAGCTCCGAGGGGACAGGGGGCTCCGGAAACACCATATATTTT. It codes for CASSEGTGGSGNTIYF.

The table lists this clone with a count of one. This chain joins TRBV6-5 and TRBJ1-2; D uncertain. This CDR3 is built from 14 residues. Trimming stripped 0 bases from V and 8 bases from J, with 13 bases between. From germline, CDR1 is MNHEY and CDR2 SVGAGI. CDR3 residues: CASSYSLTTGGYTF. CDR3 nucleotides: TGTGCCAGCAGTTACTCGTTGACCACGGGGGGCTACACCTTC.

The CDR3 sequence: CASSAEELVRGTQYF. In DNA form, the CDR3 reads TGTGCCAGCAGCGCCGAGGAGCTAGTACGGGGGACCCAGTACTTC. V usage is TRBV7-9 and J usage is TRBJ2-5; perhaps TRBD2 as D (5 bases). The ends were cut back, 5 bases at V and 7 bases at J, with 20 bases in the middle. From germline, CDR1 is SEHNR and CDR2 FQNEAQ (reference sequence). There are 15 residues in the CDR3. The full variable domain, with the rest looked up from reference TRBV7-9 and TRBJ2-5, is DTGVSQNPRHKITKRGQNVTFRCDPISEHNRLYWYRQTLGQGPEFLTYFQNEAQLEKSRLLSDRFSAERPKGSFSTLEIQRTEQGDSAMYLCASSAEELVRGTQYFGPGTRLLVL.

The gene calls are TRBV18 and TRBJ2-2; D is perhaps TRBD1 (6 bases). The CDR3 spans 14 residues. CDR1 and CDR2 from the germline V gene are KGHSH and LQKENI. V lost 1 base to trimming and J lost 5 bases, with 8 bases between them. The CDR3 region is CASSPQQGTGELFF. In DNA form, the CDR3 reads TGTGCCAGCTCACCACAACAGGGAACCGGGGAGCTGTTTTTT.

The DNA of the CDR3 is TGTGCCAGTCGGCATCTAGGGGGTAATCAGCCCCAGCATTTT. Translated, it gives CASRHLGGNQPQHF. The V and J genes are TRBV19 and TRBJ1-5; possible D gene TRBD1, 6 bases. CDR1 is LNHDA and CDR2 is SQIVND in the germline V gene (reference sequence). This CDR3 contains 14 residues. V was trimmed by 8 bases and J by 4 bases, leaving 15 bases between them.

The chain joins TRBV2 to TRBJ2-7, with no clear D. The CDR3 is 14 residues long. The V end lost 2 bases, the J end lost 1 base, and 9 bases lay between the germline ends. Germline V gene data show CDR1 as SNHLY and CDR2 as FYNNEI. The CDR3 loop reads CASSETQVSYEQYF. Written as DNA, the CDR3 is TGTGCCAGCAGTGAAACCCAGGTTTCCTACGAGCAGTACTTC.

The V and J genes are TRBV4-3 and TRBJ2-7; possibly TRBD1 for D (6 bases). Trimming took 2 bases from V and 3 from J, leaving 11 bases between them. The CDR3 has 14 residues. Per the germline V gene, CDR1 is LGHNA and CDR2 is YSLEER. The DNA of the CDR3 is TGCGCCAGCAGCCAAATCCTGGGACACTACGAGCAGTACTTC. This translates into CASSQILGHYEQYF.

The table lists this clone with a count of one. The J gene is TRBJ1-2, the V gene TRBV6-1, with D possibly being TRBD1 (6 bases). Germline CDR1 reads MNHNS; CDR2 reads SASEGT. The CDR3 covers 14 residues. Deletions cut 5 bases from V and 2 bases from J, with 12 bases between. CDR3 coding DNA: TGTGCCAGCAGTTGGACAGACAAAAACTATGGCTACACCTTC. Translation gives CASSWTDKNYGYTF.

This chain uses TRBV5-1 with TRBJ1-5; 8 bases match TRBD1. Germline loops: CDR1 SGHRS, CDR2 YFSETQ. The CDR3 spans 15 residues. Trimming at V came to 4 bases and at J to 1 base, leaving 4 bases not matched to a gene. As DNA, the CDR3 is TGCGCCAGCAGCCTGACAGGGGAAAGCAATCAGCCCCAGCATTTT. Translated: CASSLTGESNQPQHF.

This chain uses TRBV10-3 with TRBJ1-2, with 10 bases lining up with TRBD1. The germline V gene has CDR1 ENHRY and CDR2 SYGVKD. The CDR3 loop spans 13 amino acids. V dropped 3 bases and J dropped 6; count of bases not matched to a gene: 1. The CDR3 DNA follows: TGTGCCATCAGTGAAGGGACAGGGGATGGCTACACCTTC. It codes for CAISEGTGDGYTF.

The chain uses TRBV7-2 and TRBJ1-2; possible D gene TRBD1, 6 bases. The CDR3 has 15 residues. Looked up from germline, CDR1 is SGHTA and CDR2 is FQGNSA. V was trimmed by 5 bases and J by 0 bases, leaving 13 bases between them. The chain's CDR3 is CASSPQGAANYGYTF. DNA for the CDR3: TGTGCCAGCAGCCCACAGGGTGCGGCTAACTATGGCTACACCTTC.

The chain couples TRBV5-6 to TRBJ1-6; D ambiguous. The CDR3 extends over 16 amino acids. CDR1 is SGHDT and CDR2 is YYEEEE in the germline V gene. V shed 1 base and J shed 7 bases, with 15 bases lying between them. The CDR3 nucleotides read TGTGCCAGCAGCTTGTTCCACACGGGAGGAAATTCACCCCTCCACTTT. Translation: CASSLFHTGGNSPLHF. The whole variable domain, filled in from reference TRBV5-6 and TRBJ1-6, reads DAGVTQSPTHLIKTRGQQVTLRCSPKSGHDTVSWYQQALGQGPQFIFQYYEEEERQRGNFPDRFSGHQFPNYSSELNVNALLLGDSALYLCASSLFHTGGNSPLHFGNGTRLTVT.

This chain links TRBV15 with TRBJ1-1, with 8 bases fitting TRBD1. Per germline, CDR1 LNHNV and CDR2 YYDKDF (reference sequence). This CDR3 contains 13 residues. V lost 3 bases and J lost 4; bases outside the gene matches: 1. CDR3 sequence: CATSSTGGTEAFF. The CDR3, as DNA: TGTGCCACCAGCAGTACAGGGGGCACTGAAGCTTTCTTT.

This chain connects TRBV5-1 to TRBJ2-2, with TRBD1 as a possible D gene (5 bases). The CDR3 consists of 15 residues. V gave up 5 bases and J gave up 5 bases, with 16 bases separating them. Germline V gene lookup returns CDR1 SGHRS and CDR2 YFSETQ. This CDR3 reads CASSIVTAGTGELFF. The CDR3 nucleotides are TGCGCCAGCAGTATAGTGACCGCAGGGACCGGGGAGCTGTTTTTT.